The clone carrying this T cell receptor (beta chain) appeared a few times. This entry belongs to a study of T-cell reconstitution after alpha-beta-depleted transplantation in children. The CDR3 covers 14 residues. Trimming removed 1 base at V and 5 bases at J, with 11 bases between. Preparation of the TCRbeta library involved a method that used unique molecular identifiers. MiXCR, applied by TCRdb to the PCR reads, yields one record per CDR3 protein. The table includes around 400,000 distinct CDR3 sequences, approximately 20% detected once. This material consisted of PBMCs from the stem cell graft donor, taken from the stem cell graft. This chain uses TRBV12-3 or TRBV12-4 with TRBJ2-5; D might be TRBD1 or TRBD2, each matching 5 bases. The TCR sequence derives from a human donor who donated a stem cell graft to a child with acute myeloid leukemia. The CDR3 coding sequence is TGTGCCAGCAGTTTAGACGGGACGCAGGAGACCCAGTACTTC. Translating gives CASSLDGTQETQYF.